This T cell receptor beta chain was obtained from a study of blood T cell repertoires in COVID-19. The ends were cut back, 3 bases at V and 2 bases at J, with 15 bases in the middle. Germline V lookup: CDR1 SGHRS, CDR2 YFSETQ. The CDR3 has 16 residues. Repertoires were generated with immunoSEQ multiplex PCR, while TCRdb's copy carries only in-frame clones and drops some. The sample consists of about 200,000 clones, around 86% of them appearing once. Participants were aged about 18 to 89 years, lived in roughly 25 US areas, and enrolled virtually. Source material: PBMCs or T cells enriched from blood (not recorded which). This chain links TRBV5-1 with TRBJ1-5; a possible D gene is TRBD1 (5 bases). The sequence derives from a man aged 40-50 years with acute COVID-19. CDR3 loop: CASSSGLSGGNQPQHF. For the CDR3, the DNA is TGCGCCAGCAGCTCGGGACTTTCTGGGGGCAATCAGCCCCAGCATTTT.